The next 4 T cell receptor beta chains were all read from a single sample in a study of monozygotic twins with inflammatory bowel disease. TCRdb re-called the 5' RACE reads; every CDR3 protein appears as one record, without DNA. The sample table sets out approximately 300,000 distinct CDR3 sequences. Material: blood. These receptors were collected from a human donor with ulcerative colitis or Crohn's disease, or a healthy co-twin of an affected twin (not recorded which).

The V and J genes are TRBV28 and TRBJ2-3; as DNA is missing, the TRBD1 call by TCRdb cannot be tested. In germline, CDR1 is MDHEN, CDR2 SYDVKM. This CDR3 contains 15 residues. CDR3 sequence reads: CASSLGQGGTDTQYF.

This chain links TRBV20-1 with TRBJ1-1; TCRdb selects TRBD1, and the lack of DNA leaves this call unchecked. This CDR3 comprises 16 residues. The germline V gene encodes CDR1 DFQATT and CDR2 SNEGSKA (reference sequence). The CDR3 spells CSARGGGPAQNTEAFF.

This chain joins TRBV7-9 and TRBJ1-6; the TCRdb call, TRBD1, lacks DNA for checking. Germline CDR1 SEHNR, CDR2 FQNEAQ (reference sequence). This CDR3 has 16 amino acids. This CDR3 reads CASSFLGPGLNSPLHF.

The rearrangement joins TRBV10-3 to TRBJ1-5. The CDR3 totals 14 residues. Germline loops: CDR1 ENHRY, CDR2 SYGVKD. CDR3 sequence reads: CAISESVFNQPQHF.